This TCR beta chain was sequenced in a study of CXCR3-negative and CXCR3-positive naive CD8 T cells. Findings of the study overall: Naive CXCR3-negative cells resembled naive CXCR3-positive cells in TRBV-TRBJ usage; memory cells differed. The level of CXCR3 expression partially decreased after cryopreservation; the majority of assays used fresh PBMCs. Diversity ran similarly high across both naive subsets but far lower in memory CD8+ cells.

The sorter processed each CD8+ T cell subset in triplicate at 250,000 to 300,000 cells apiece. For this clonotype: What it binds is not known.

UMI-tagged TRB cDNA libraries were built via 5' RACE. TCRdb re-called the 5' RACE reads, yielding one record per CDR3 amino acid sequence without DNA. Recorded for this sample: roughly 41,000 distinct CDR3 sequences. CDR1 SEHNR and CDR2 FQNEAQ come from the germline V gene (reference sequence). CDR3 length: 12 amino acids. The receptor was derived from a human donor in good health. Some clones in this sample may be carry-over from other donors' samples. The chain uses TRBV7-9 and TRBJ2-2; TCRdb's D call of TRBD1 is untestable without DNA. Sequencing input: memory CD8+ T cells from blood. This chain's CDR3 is CAPDRVTGELFF.